The 21 T cell receptor beta chains below were found in one sample sequenced in a study of T-cell reconstitution after alpha-beta-depleted transplantation in children. The study, taken as a whole, reports: T-cell counts and diversity at one year post-transplant came mainly from newly produced T cells.

These receptors' antigens are unknown. The library targeted TCRbeta and was prepared with unique molecular identifiers. TCRdb reprocessed the PCR reads with MiXCR, giving one entry per CDR3 protein. The data show around 300,000 distinct CDR3 sequences, 7.5% to 9% seen once. The sequencing here drew on peripheral blood, taken 360 days after TCRalphabeta/CD19-depleted stem cell transplant. The receptors here all came from a female patient under 10 years old who had a stem cell transplant for Fanconi anemia, so the T cells may come from the graft donor.

This clonotype was observed many times. The genes are TRBV7-7 and TRBJ2-3, with 7 bases that match TRBD2. CDR1 and CDR2 (germline): SSHAT, FNYEAQ (reference sequence). The CDR3 totals 14 residues. V trimming: 5 bases; J trimming: 6 bases; junction bases outside the gene matches: 8. The CDR3 loop is CASSMNRLADTQYF. The CDR3 DNA sequence: TGTGCCAGCAGCATGAACAGACTAGCTGATACGCAGTATTTT. The full variable domain, rest sourced from reference TRBV7-7 and TRBJ2-3, is GAGVSQSPRYKVTKRGQDVTLRCDPISSHATLYWYQQALGQGPEFLTYFNYEAQPDKSGLPSDRFSAERPEGSISTLTIQRTEQRDSAMYRCASSMNRLADTQYFGPGTRLTVL.

Comments on this clonotype: Possible read error: a much larger clone is one base away. The chain uses TRBV7-3 and TRBJ2-3; D is unresolved. V lost 6 bases and J lost 0, with 13 bases in between. The CDR3 is made up of 15 amino acids. CDR1 SGHTA and CDR2 FQGTGA come from the germline V gene. The chain's CDR3 is CASRRFGLSTDTQYF. The CDR3 bases are TGTGCCAGCAGACGCTTCGGCTTAAGCACAGATACGCAGTATTTT.

As concerns this clonotype: This may arise from a read error, as a much more abundant clone is one base away. The V call is TRBV6-1, the J call TRBJ1-1; D not certain. CDR3 length: 15 residues. The germline CDR1 and CDR2 sequences are MNHNS and SASEGT. CDR3 nucleotides: TGTGCCAGCAGTGAACTGTTGGGAAAAGGTACTGAAGCTTACTTT. This translates into CASSELLGKGTEAYF.

This clonotype occurred many times. The J gene is TRBJ2-3, the V gene TRBV2, with TRBD2 matching 14 bases. The CDR3 sequence is 17 residues long. After removal of 4 bases from V and 6 bases from J, the junction contained 9 bases not matched to a gene. Germline loops: CDR1 SNHLY, CDR2 FYNNEI. The chain's CDR3 is CASSAGTSGSWSDTQYF. As DNA, the CDR3 is TGTGCCAGCAGTGCGGGGACTAGCGGGAGCTGGAGCGATACGCAGTATTTT.

In this sample, this clonotype turned up many times. The chain links TRBV5-1 to TRBJ2-3, with D possibly being TRBD2 (5 bases). Between the trimmed V and J ends, which lost 1 base and 0 bases, there was a span of 6 bases. Germline CDR1 reads SGHRS; CDR2 reads YFSETQ. This CDR3 is 14 amino acids long. CDR3 nucleotides: TGCGCCAGCAGCTTGCCGGGGAGCACAGATACGCAGTATTTT. Translation gives CASSLPGSTDTQYF. Based on the CDR3 plus reference TRBV5-1 and TRBJ2-3, the full variable domain is KAGVTQTPRYLIKTRGQQVTLSCSPISGHRSVSWYQQTPGQGLQFLFEYFSETQRNKGNFPGRFSGRQFSNSRSEMNVSTLELGDSALYLCASSLPGSTDTQYFGPGTRLTVL.

The chain combines TRBV21-1 with TRBJ2-1; TRBD1 reflects the table's D call only, with no check against the DNA. TRBV21-1 is classified as a pseudogene. This CDR3 is built from 16 residues. This CDR3 reads CASSKAPGQEYNEQFF. The CDR3 DNA sequence: TGTGCCAGCAGCAAAGCACCGGGACAGGAATACAATGAGCAGTTCTTC.

The CDR3 protein is CASRSPAGAFNEQFF. CDR3 nucleotide sequence: TGTGCCAGCAGATCCCCCGCGGGGGCCTTCAATGAGCAGTTCTTC. The rearrangement links TRBV2 to TRBJ2-1; the D gene is possibly TRBD2 (7 bases). Germline V CDR1 and CDR2: SNHLY, FYNNEI. This CDR3 is built from 15 residues. V lost 6 bases, J lost 6 bases, and 18 bases lay in between.

The chain uses TRBV2 and TRBJ2-4, with unresolved D. V dropped 10 bases and J dropped 0 bases, with 22 bases sitting between them. From germline, CDR1 is SNHLY and CDR2 FYNNEI. CDR3 length equals 17 residues. CDR3 sequence: CANKGRRIDLAKNIQYF. CDR3 nucleotide sequence: TGTGCCAACAAGGGTAGACGGATAGATCTAGCCAAAAACATTCAGTACTTC.

This clonotype has ten or more counts. The chain carries TRBV12-3 or TRBV12-4 and TRBJ2-7; no clear D. The CDR3 loop spans 16 amino acids. V lost 3 bases and J lost 0, with 15 bases in between. The CDR3 sequence is CASSFLTGGSSYEQYF. The DNA of the CDR3 is TGTGCCAGCAGTTTTCTTACGGGTGGAAGCTCCTACGAGCAGTACTTC.

This clonotype was observed many times. The chain uses TRBV20-1 and TRBJ1-1; D gene ambiguous. CDR1 and CDR2 from the germline V gene are DFQATT and SNEGSKA (reference sequence). The CDR3 extends over 12 amino acids. V was cut by 4 bases and J by 8 bases, with 14 bases left in between. The CDR3 protein is CSAIGIGGEAFF. In DNA form, the CDR3 reads TGCAGTGCTATCGGTATTGGAGGGGAAGCTTTCTTT.

This clonotype was counted only a few times. The chain links TRBV6-5 to TRBJ2-2; 7 bases are a match to TRBD2. Germline values: CDR1 MNHEY, CDR2 SVGAGI. Trimming cost V 1 base and J 1 base; bases outside gene matches: 6. The CDR3 runs 17 residues. The CDR3 region has the DNA TGTGCCAGCAGTTACTACTCCGGGACTATGAACACCGGGGAGCTGTTTTTT. Translating it yields CASSYYSGTMNTGELFF.

This clonotype was seen more than once but under ten times. V and J are TRBV20-1 and TRBJ2-5; TRBD2 agrees at 10 bases. This CDR3 contains 14 residues. With V trimmed by 7 bases and J by 3 bases, 8 bases remained unmatched. CDR1 DFQATT and CDR2 SNEGSKA come from the germline V gene (reference sequence). The CDR3 sequence is CSEAGGGNKETQYF. The CDR3 nucleotides are TGCAGTGAAGCGGGAGGGGGGAATAAAGAGACCCAGTACTTC.

The rearrangement links TRBV4-2 to TRBJ2-3, with 11 bases fitting TRBD2. CDR1 and CDR2 (germline): LGHNA, YNFKEQ. After removal of 8 bases from V and 2 bases from J, the junction contained 18 bases not matched to a gene. The CDR3 is made up of 19 amino acids. The CDR3 coding sequence is TGTGCCAGCCGCCCGTCCCCCCTAGCGGGAGGAGGGAACACAGATACGCAGTATTTT. Protein product: CASRPSPLAGGGNTDTQYF.

This clonotype was seen a few times. The chain is built from TRBV20-1 and TRBJ2-1; 8 bases are a match to TRBD2. The length of the CDR3 is 14 residues. From germline, CDR1 is DFQATT and CDR2 SNEGSKA (reference sequence). J gave up 4 bases and V 3 bases, and 5 bases lay outside the gene matches. The DNA for the CDR3 is TGCAGTGCTAGTGCCGGGGGGGGGTACAATGAGCAGTTCTTC. Amino acids: CSASAGGGYNEQFF.

This clonotype was recorded a few times. The V gene is TRBV28, the J gene TRBJ2-7; D tentatively reads TRBD1 or TRBD2 (6 bases each). CDR1 is MDHEN, CDR2 SYDVKM, per germline. This CDR3 contains 15 residues. The V end lost 6 bases, the J end lost 3 bases, and 18 bases lay between the germline ends. The CDR3 is CASSKGGPEGYEQYF. CDR3 sequence (DNA): TGTGCCAGCAGCAAAGGGGGGCCCGAAGGCTACGAGCAGTACTTC.

This clonotype has a count of ten or more. The chain uses TRBV12-3 or TRBV12-4 and TRBJ2-2; 8 bases line up with TRBD1. The length of the CDR3 is 14 residues. With 6 bases clipped from V and 4 bases from J, the junction kept 4 bases outside the gene matches. The DNA for the CDR3 is TGTGCCAGCAGGGGGACAGGACTCACCGGGGAGCTGTTTTTT. Residues: CASRGTGLTGELFF.

This clonotype was counted many times. This chain links TRBV10-3 with TRBJ2-7; 8 bases agree with TRBD1. From germline, CDR1 is ENHRY and CDR2 SYGVKD. This CDR3 has 11 residues. V was pared by 8 bases and J by 4 bases, with 1 base of the junction left unmatched. In nucleotides, the CDR3 is TGTGCCATCGGACAGGGATACGAGCAGTACTTC. Translated, it gives CAIGQGYEQYF.

This clonotype was seen once. A much larger clone sits a single nucleotide away, making a read error possible. The CDR3 DNA follows: TGTGCCAGCAGTACCGGAGAGGGAGTGCACGGGGAGCTGTTTTTT. This codes for CASSTGEGVHGELFF. V is TRBV6-1 and J is TRBJ2-2; TRBD2 might be the D (5 bases). Germline assignment: CDR1 MNHNS and CDR2 SASEGT. The CDR3 length is 15 residues. V was pared by 5 bases and J by 7 bases, with 17 bases between.

This clonotype has at least ten counts. The gene calls are TRBV2 and TRBJ1-4, with D hard to call. The CDR3 loop spans 11 amino acids. CDR1 is SNHLY and CDR2 is FYNNEI in the germline V gene. V dropped 2 bases and J dropped 8 bases, with 3 bases sitting between them. CDR3 coding DNA: TGTGCCAGCAGTGAATACGAAAAACTGTTTTTT. It specifies CASSEYEKLFF.

The chain employs TRBV4-3 and TRBJ1-4; D may be TRBD1 (6 bases). The CDR3 is 17 amino acids. V shed 1 base and J shed 8 bases, with 20 bases lying between them. CDR1 is LGHNA, CDR2 YSLEER, per germline. The CDR3 DNA is TGCGCCAGCAGCCAAGGGGCAGGTCAGGCACAGGGCGAAAAACTGTTTTTT. This sequence encodes CASSQGAGQAQGEKLFF.

The CDR3 DNA reads TGTGCCAGCAGCCGTCCCAGGGGTGATGAGCAGTTCTTC. Translating it yields CASSRPRGDEQFF. This chain links TRBV7-9 with TRBJ2-1; tentatively, D is TRBD1 (6 bases). V lost 5 bases to trimming and J lost 8 bases, with 13 bases between them. CDR1 and CDR2 from the germline V gene are SEHNR and FQNEAQ (reference sequence). The CDR3 is made up of 13 amino acids.